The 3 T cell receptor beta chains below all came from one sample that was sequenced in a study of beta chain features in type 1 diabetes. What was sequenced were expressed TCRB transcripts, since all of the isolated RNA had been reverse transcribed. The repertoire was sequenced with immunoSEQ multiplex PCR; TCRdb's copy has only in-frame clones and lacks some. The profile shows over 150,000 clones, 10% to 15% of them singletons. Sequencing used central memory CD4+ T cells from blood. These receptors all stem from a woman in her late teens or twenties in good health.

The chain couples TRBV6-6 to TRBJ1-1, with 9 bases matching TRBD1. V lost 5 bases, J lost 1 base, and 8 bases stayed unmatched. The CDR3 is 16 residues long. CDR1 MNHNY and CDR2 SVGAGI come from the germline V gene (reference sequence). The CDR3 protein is CASSRRPGQGNTEAFF. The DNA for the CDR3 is TGTGCCAGCAGTCGACGTCCGGGACAGGGGAACACTGAAGCTTTCTTT.

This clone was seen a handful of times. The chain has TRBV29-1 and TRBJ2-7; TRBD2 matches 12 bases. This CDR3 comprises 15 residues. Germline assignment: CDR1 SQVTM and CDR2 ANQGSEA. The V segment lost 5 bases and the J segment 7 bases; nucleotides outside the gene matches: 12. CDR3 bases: TGCAGCGTTAAACCTTCTAGCGGGAGGGCCAGGGAGCAGTACTTC. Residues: CSVKPSSGRAREQYF.

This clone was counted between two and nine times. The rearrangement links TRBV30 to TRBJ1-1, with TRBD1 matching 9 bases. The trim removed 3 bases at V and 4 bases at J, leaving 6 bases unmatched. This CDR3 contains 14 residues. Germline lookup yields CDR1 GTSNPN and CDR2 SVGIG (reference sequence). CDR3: CAWRGQGVSTEAFF. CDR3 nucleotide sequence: TGTGCCTGGAGGGGACAGGGAGTTTCCACTGAAGCTTTCTTT.